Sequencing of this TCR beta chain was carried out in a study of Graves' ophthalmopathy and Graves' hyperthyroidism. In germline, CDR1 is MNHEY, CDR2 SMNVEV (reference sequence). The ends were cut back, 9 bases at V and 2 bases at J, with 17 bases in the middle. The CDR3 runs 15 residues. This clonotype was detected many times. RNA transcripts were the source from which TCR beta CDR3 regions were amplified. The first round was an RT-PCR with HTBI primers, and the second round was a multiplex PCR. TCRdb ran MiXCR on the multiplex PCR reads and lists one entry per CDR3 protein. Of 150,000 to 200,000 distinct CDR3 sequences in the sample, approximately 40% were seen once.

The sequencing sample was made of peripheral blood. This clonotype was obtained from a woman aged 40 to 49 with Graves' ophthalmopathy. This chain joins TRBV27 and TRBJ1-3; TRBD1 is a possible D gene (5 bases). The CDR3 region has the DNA TGTGCCAGTTGGGGCATCGAGAATCCTGGAAACACCATATATTTT. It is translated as CASWGIENPGNTIYF.